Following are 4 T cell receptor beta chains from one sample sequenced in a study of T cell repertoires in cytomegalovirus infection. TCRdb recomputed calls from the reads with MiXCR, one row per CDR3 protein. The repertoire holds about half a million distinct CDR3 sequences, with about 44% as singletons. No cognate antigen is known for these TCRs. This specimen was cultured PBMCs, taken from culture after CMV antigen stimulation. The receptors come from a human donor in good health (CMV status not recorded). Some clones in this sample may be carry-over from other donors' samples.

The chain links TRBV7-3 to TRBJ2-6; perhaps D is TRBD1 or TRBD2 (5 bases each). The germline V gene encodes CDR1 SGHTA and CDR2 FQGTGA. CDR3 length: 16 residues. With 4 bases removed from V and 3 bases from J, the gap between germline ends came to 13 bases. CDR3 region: CASSSRGRGGANVLTF. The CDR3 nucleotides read TGTGCCAGCAGCTCGAGGGGCCGGGGTGGGGCCAACGTCCTGACTTTC.

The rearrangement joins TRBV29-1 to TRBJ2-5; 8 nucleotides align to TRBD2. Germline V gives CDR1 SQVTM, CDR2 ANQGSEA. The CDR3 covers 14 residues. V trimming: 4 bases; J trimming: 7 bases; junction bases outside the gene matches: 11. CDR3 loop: CSVAPGGAGGTQYF. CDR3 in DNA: TGCAGCGTTGCCCCGGGGGGGGCTGGGGGGACCCAGTACTTC.

The CDR3 DNA is TGTGCCAGCAGAATCGGGTTCGGTGGAAGCACTGAAGCTTTCTTT. It specifies CASRIGFGGSTEAFF. The genes are TRBV2 and TRBJ1-1; D is uncertain. The CDR3 runs to 15 residues. Germline values: CDR1 SNHLY, CDR2 FYNNEI. Trimming left V 6 bases short and J 4 bases short, with 18 bases between.

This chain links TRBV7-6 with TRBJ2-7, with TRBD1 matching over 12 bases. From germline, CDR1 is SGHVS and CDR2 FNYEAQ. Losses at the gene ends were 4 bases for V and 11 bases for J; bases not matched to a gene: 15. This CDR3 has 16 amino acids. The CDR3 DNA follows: TGTGCCAGCAGCTCCACCCGGGACAGGGGGCCTTTGGAAAAGTACTTC. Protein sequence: CASSSTRDRGPLEKYF.